The 14 T cell receptor beta chains given below trace back to one sample, sequenced in a study of cytomegalovirus exposure and HLA in healthy donors. The primer mix had 60 Vbeta and 13 Jbeta primers. Here immunoSEQ multiplex PCR was the method, and the copy in TCRdb shows in-frame clones only, minus some. This table holds about 190,000 clones, approximately 77% found once. The material sequenced was PBMCs. The receptors originated from a man aged 40-49 years in good health and CMV-seropositive.

J is TRBJ2-7 and V is TRBV5-6; D is undetermined. Trimming removed 0 bases from V and 4 bases from J, with 11 bases in between. This CDR3 spans 14 amino acids. Germline V CDR1 and CDR2: SGHDT, YYEEEE. The CDR3 is CASSLAGSFYEQYF. In nucleotides, the CDR3 is TGTGCCAGCAGCTTGGCCGGGTCCTTTTACGAGCAGTACTTC.

This chain uses TRBV5-6 with TRBJ2-7; 8 bases are shared with TRBD1. V lost 1 base and J lost 5; bases outside the gene matches: 5. The CDR3 sequence is 14 residues long. Per the germline V gene, CDR1 is SGHDT and CDR2 is YYEEEE. CDR3 sequence reads: CASSLPGTGHEQYF. The CDR3 DNA follows: TGTGCCAGCAGCTTGCCCGGGACAGGCCACGAGCAGTACTTC. The full variable domain, in which reference TRBV5-6 and TRBJ2-7 provide the parts outside the CDR3, is DAGVTQSPTHLIKTRGQQVTLRCSPKSGHDTVSWYQQALGQGPQFIFQYYEEEERQRGNFPDRFSGHQFPNYSSELNVNALLLGDSALYLCASSLPGTGHEQYFGPGTRLTVT.

This chain links TRBV28 with TRBJ2-7, with TRBD2 matching 7 bases. Per the germline V gene, CDR1 is MDHEN and CDR2 is SYDVKM. This CDR3 spans 15 amino acids. The V segment lost 6 bases and the J segment 0 bases; nucleotides outside the gene matches: 8. The CDR3 nucleotides read TGTGCCAGCAGCCCCCCACGGACTAGCTCCTACGAGCAGTACTTC. This sequence encodes CASSPPRTSSYEQYF.

This chain joins TRBV5-5 and TRBJ2-7; D call uncertain. V was trimmed by 7 bases and J by 2 bases, leaving 10 bases between them. This CDR3 is 12 amino acids long. CDR1 and CDR2 from the germline V gene are SGHKS and YYEKEE (reference sequence). The CDR3 loop is CASAFATYEQYF. The CDR3 region has the DNA TGTGCCAGCGCATTTGCGACCTACGAGCAGTACTTC. Complete variable domain (other parts from reference TRBV5-5 and TRBJ2-7): DAGVTQSPTHLIKTRGQQVTLRCSPISGHKSVSWYQQVLGQGPQFIFQYYEKEERGRGNFPDRFSARQFPNYSSELNVNALLLGDSALYLCASAFATYEQYFGPGTRLTVT.

This clone showed up just once. The chain is built from TRBV5-1 and TRBJ2-7, with D tentatively TRBD2 (5 bases). This CDR3 comprises 13 residues. Germline values: CDR1 SGHRS, CDR2 YFSETQ. Trimming removed 5 bases from V and 6 bases from J, with 15 bases in between. The CDR3 region has the DNA TGCGCCAGCAGGCCAGCGGAGAACGGCGAGCAGTACTTC. It yields the protein CASRPAENGEQYF.

The gene calls are TRBV6-6 and TRBJ1-5, with D possibly matching TRBD1 (6 bases). V was cut by 4 bases and J by 1 base, with 14 bases left in between. This CDR3 is built from 16 residues. Germline-derived CDR1 and CDR2 are MNHNY and SVGAGI (reference sequence). The CDR3 region has the DNA TGTGCCAGCAGTTCGATACAGGGTTTAAGCAATCAGCCCCAGCATTTT. Its protein is CASSSIQGLSNQPQHF.

V and J are TRBV14 and TRBJ2-7, with D perhaps TRBD1 (6 bases). The CDR3 consists of 14 residues. V was shortened by 6 bases and J by 7 bases, with 19 bases between the two germline ends. The germline V gene encodes CDR1 SGHDN and CDR2 FVKESK. This CDR3 is CASSGGQRWREQYF. The CDR3 bases are TGTGCCAGCAGTGGAGGACAGCGATGGAGGGAGCAGTACTTC.

This chain joins TRBV2 and TRBJ1-2, with D unresolved. Germline V gene sequence: CDR1 SNHLY, CDR2 FYNNEI. Between the trimmed V and J ends, which lost 4 bases and 2 bases, there was a span of 11 bases. There are 14 residues in the CDR3. This chain's CDR3 is CASSATDLNYGYTF. CDR3 in DNA: TGTGCCAGCAGTGCTACAGATTTGAACTATGGCTACACCTTC.

The genes are TRBV7-9 and TRBJ2-2; D remains ambiguous. This CDR3 comprises 14 residues. Trimming stripped 1 base from V and 1 base from J, with 4 bases between. Per the germline V gene, CDR1 is SEHNR and CDR2 is FQNEAQ (reference sequence). CDR3 residues: CASSLDGNTGELFF. The CDR3 coding sequence is TGTGCCAGCAGCTTAGACGGGAACACCGGGGAGCTGTTTTTT.

A few counts support this clone. The chain uses TRBV6-5 and TRBJ1-5; 7 bases agree with TRBD1. The CDR3 is 14 amino acids. The germline V gene has CDR1 MNHEY and CDR2 SVGAGI. Germline trimming cut 6 bases from V and 2 bases from J; bases unmatched to any gene: 4. CDR3 sequence (DNA): TGTGCCAGCAGGAGTACAGGGGGCAATCAGCCCCAGCATTTT. It is translated as CASRSTGGNQPQHF.

Comments on this clone: The junction and the germline gene differ at one end; a read error may be behind it. The sample has other DNA sequences that encode this CDR3 too. This chain connects TRBV4-1 to TRBJ1-5, with 9 bases lining up with TRBD1. The CDR3 totals 17 residues. The V gene's germline CDR1 is MGHRA and CDR2 YSYEKL. CDR3 coding DNA: TGCGCCAGCAGCCAACACGCCTCCGGGACAGGGTATCAGCCCCAACATTTT. It translates to CASSQHASGTGYQPQHF.

The chain uses TRBV10-3 and TRBJ1-3; TRBD1 agrees at 9 bases. This CDR3 spans 15 amino acids. Trimming took 10 bases from V and 5 from J; bases not matched to a gene: 12. CDR1 and CDR2 (germline): ENHRY, SYGVKD. This CDR3 is CATEPTQGARNTIYF. The CDR3 coding sequence is TGTGCCACCGAACCCACACAGGGGGCTAGAAACACCATATATTTT.

The CDR3 nucleotides are TGCGCCAGCAGCCAAGAGGCCCCAAACACTGAAGCTTTCTTT. Encoded protein: CASSQEAPNTEAFF. The chain couples TRBV4-3 to TRBJ1-1; D gene uncertain. Germline lookup yields CDR1 LGHNA and CDR2 YSLEER. The CDR3 sequence is 14 residues long. V was cut by 0 bases and J by 2 bases, with 7 bases left in between.

The V call is TRBV9, the J call TRBJ1-1; D may be TRBD1 (6 bases). Germline V gene data show CDR1 as SGDLS and CDR2 as YYNGEE. The V end lost 4 bases, the J end lost 0 bases, and 16 bases lay between the germline ends. This CDR3 comprises 16 residues. For the CDR3, the DNA is TGTGCCAGCAGCTCCTCGTACAGGGTCCTGAACACTGAAGCTTTCTTT. Amino acids: CASSSSYRVLNTEAFF.